The present T cell receptor (beta chain) was sequenced within a study of response to subunit inactivated influenza vaccine (dated by TCRdb to 2016 to 2019). Broadly, across the study: Deep quantitative profiling of the T cell receptor repertoire was used in the study to follow responses to a trivalent subunit inactivated influenza vaccine.

The library was produced with RT-PCR. Sequencing was performed on an Illumina HiSeq 2500. TCRdb applied fastp at Q25 and MiXCR to the public reads, then kept only in-frame beta chains. Duplicate CDR3 protein sequences are folded into a single record with the most common DNA and genes. This sample is represented by about 780,000 distinct CDR3 sequences; approximately 17% of them were singletons. About 11% of the sample comes from the top ten. For this chain, trimming is 2 bases at the V end and 6 bases at the J end, and the number of junction bases without a gene match is 5. From cysteine to phenylalanine, the CDR3 is 15 amino acids long. The only DNA kept is the CDR3, 45 bases in frame from the first base. CDR1 DFQATT and CDR2 SNEGSKA are derived from the germline V gene (reference sequence). About this clonotype itself: Which antigen it targets is not known. Base qualities are not provided; no much larger clone lies one nucleotide away.

What the work shows at the level of the full study, not this receptor alone: The authors suggested that each seasonal influenza vaccination may recruit only a limited number of new T cells.

Here the chain combines TRBV20-1 and TRBJ2-7; a stretch of 15 junction bases matches TRBD2. This material consisted of PBMCs from blood, taken about 5 days after vaccination. This TCR was recovered from a man in his fifties or sixties who received an inactivated influenza vaccine. Donor details come from another sample of the same person, matched by shared clones. CDR3 loop: CSARLPGLAGGEQYF. The DNA reads TGCAGTGCTAGACTACCGGGACTAGCGGGAGGCGAGCAGTACTTC.